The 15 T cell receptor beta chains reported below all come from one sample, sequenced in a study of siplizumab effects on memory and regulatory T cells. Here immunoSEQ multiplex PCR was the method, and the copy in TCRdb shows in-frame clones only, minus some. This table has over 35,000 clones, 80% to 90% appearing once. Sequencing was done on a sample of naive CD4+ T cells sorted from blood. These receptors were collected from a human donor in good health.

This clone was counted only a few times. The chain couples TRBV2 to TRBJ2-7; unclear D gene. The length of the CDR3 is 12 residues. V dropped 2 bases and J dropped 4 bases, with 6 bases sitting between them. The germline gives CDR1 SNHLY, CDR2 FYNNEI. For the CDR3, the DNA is TGTGCCAGCAGTGAAATGGGTTACGAGCAGTACTTC. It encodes CASSEMGYEQYF.

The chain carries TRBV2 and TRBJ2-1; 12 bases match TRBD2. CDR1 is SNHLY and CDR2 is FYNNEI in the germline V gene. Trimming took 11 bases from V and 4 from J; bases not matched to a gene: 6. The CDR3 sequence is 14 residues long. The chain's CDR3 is CASTLAGGYNEQFF. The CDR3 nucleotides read TGTGCCTCCACCCTAGCGGGGGGGTACAATGAGCAGTTCTTC.

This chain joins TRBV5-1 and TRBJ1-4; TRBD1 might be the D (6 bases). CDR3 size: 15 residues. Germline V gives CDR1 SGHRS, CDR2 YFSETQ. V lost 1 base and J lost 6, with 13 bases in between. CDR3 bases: TGCGCCAGCAGCTTGATACGGGGGCAGGATGAAAAACTGTTTTTT. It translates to CASSLIRGQDEKLFF.

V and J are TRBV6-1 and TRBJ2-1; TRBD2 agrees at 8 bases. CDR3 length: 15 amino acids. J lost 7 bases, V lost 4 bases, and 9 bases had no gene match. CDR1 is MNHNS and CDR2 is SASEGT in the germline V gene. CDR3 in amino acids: CASSAGLEGFNEQFF. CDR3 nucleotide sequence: TGTGCCAGCAGTGCGGGACTAGAAGGTTTTAATGAGCAGTTCTTC.

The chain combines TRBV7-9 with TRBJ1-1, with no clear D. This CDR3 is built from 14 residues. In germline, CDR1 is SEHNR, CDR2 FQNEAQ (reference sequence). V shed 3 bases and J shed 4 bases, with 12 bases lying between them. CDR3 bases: TGTGCCAGCAGCTTTGCCCTATCCGGCACTGAAGCTTTCTTT. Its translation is CASSFALSGTEAFF.

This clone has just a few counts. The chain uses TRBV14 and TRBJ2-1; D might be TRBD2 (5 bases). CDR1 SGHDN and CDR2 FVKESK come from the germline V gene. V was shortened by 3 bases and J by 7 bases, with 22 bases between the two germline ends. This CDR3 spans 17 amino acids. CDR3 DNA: TGTGCCAGCAGCCAGCCCTGGGGAGCAACGGTGTCGAATGAGCAGTTCTTC. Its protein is CASSQPWGATVSNEQFF.

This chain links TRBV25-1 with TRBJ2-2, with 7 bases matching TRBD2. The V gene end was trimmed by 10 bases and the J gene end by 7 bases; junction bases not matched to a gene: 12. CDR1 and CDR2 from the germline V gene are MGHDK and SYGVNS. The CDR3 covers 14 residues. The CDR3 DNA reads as TGTGCCACCATCCCCCCGGGAGGTAGCGGGGAGCTGTTTTTT. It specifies CATIPPGGSGELFF.

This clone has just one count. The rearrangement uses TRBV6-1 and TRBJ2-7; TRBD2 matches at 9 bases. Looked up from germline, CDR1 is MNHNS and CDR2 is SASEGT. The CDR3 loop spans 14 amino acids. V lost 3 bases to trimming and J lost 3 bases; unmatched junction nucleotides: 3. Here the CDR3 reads CASSETSGRYEQYF. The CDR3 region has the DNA TGTGCCAGCAGTGAGACTAGCGGCCGCTACGAGCAGTACTTC.

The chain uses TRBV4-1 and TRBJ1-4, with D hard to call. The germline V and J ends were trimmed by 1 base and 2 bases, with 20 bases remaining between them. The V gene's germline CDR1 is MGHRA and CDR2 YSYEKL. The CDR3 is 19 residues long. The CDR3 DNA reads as TGCGCCAGCAGCCAAGCCCTCCCTTTGAGGATGGGGACTAATGAAAAACTGTTTTTT. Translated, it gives CASSQALPLRMGTNEKLFF.

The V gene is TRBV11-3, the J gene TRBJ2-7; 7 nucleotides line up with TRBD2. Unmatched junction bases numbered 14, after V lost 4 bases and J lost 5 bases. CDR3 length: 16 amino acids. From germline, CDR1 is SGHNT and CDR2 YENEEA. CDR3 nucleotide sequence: TGTGCCAGCAGCTCCCCCCGGCGGGGGATAGTCAACGAGCAGTACTTC. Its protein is CASSSPRRGIVNEQYF.

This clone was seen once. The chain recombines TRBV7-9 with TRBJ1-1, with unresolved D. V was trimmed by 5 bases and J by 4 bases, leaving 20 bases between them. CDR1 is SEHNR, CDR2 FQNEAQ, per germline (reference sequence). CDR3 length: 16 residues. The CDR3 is CASSPRARGEATEAFF. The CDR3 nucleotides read TGTGCCAGCAGCCCGCGGGCCCGGGGTGAGGCCACTGAAGCTTTCTTT.

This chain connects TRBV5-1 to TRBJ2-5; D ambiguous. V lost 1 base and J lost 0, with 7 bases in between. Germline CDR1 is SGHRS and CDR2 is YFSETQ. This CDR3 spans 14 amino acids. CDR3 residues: CASSLLQHQETQYF. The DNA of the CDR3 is TGCGCCAGCAGCTTGTTACAACACCAAGAGACCCAGTACTTC.

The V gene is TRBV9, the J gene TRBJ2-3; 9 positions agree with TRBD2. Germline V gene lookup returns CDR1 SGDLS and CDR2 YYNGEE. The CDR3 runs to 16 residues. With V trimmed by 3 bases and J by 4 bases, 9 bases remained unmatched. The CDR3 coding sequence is TGTGCCAGCAGCGATTTTCTAGCGGGAAGGGCAGATACGCAGTATTTT. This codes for CASSDFLAGRADTQYF.

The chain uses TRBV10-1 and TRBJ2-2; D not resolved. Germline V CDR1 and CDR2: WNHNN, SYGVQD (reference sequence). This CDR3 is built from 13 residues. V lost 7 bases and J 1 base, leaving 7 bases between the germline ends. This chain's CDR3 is CASNSGNTGELFF. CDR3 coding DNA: TGCGCCAGCAATTCGGGGAACACCGGGGAGCTGTTTTTT.

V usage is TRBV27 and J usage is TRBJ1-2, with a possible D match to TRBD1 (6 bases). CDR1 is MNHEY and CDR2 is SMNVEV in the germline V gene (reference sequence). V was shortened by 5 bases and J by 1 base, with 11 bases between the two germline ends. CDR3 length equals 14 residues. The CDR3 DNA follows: TGTGCCAGCAGTCTCGTGGACAGTAACTATGGCTACACCTTC. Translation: CASSLVDSNYGYTF.